Listed here is a single T cell receptor beta chain. The data are from a study of blood T cell repertoires in COVID-19. Overall study: Samples came from the United States, Italy and Spain, spanning acute and convalescent COVID-19.

In the original workflow: The authors estimated nucleated cell counts from reference gene primer amplification. TCRdb's copy holds only in-frame clones and misses some; the assay was immunoSEQ multiplex PCR. Clone size and the V and J calls come from that table; the DNA yielded D and trimming. The data show roughly 57,000 clones, more than 70% seen once. Germline CDR1 is GTSNPN and CDR2 is SVGIG (reference sequence). This CDR3 is 15 amino acids long. Trimming stripped 3 bases from V and 3 bases from J, with 18 bases between. The origin of this receptor is a human donor in a cohort sampled during active COVID-19. Input material: peripheral blood. The V gene is TRBV30, the J gene TRBJ2-7; D perhaps matches TRBD1 (5 bases). Written as DNA, the CDR3 is TGTGCCTGGAGCGCAGGGTGGCAGGCCAACTACGAGCAGTACTTC. It encodes CAWSAGWQANYEQYF.